Here is one TCR beta chain with its context. What it binds is not known. The ends lost 5 bases at V and 6 bases at J; junction bases unmatched: 4. Germline lookup yields CDR1 SEHNR and CDR2 FQNEAQ (reference sequence). The CDR3 sequence is 13 residues long. These data originate in a study of lymphopenia after photon versus proton radiotherapy. Study results and caveats: Only patients who died were analyzed for survival; proton advantage is unproven. Oligoclonal CD8+ Temra expansion after nadir drove photon patients' diversity drop. Proton therapy kept repertoires fairly stable, unlike photons, which gained effector/memory cells. In patients who died, overall survival fell as post-nadir TCR diversity dropped more.

Assay: immunoSEQ multiplex PCR; the TCRdb copy retains only in-frame clones and omits some. Of tens of thousands of clones listed, 80% to 90% were seen once; the top ten hold around 1.4%. Sequencing used peripheral blood, obtained from a patient treated with proton-based radiotherapy. The clonotype originates from a man in his 60s with pancreatic cancer. J is TRBJ2-7 and V is TRBV7-9, with 10 bases matching TRBD1. CDR3 DNA sequence: TGTGCCAGCAGCCCCGGGACAGGGGCCGAGCAGTACTTC. Encoded protein: CASSPGTGAEQYF. Based on the CDR3 plus reference TRBV7-9 and TRBJ2-7, the full variable domain is DTGVSQNPRHKITKRGQNVTFRCDPISEHNRLYWYRQTLGQGPEFLTYFQNEAQLEKSRLLSDRFSAERPKGSFSTLEIQRTEQGDSAMYLCASSPGTGAEQYFGPGTRLTVT.